This T cell receptor (beta chain) is drawn from a study of blood T cell repertoires in COVID-19. Enrollees, roughly 18 to 89 years old, lived in about two dozen US areas. This clone was counted between two and nine times. In the study's own analysis: How many nucleated cells were present was estimated from reference gene primer amplification. Produced via immunoSEQ multiplex PCR; TCRdb's table is partial and in-frame only. V and J calls and clone size are copied from that table; D and trimming were computed from the DNA. The sample records around 280,000 clones, roughly 89% being singletons. The CDR3 sequence is 13 residues long. Germline lookup yields CDR1 WNHNN and CDR2 SYGVQD (reference sequence). V lost 4 bases and J lost 3; bases outside the gene matches: 3.

The chain uses TRBV10-1 and TRBJ2-7, with 7 bases aligning to TRBD2. The receptor was isolated from a woman aged 35 to 49 who had recovered from COVID-19. The material sequenced was PBMCs or T cells enriched from blood (not recorded which). This CDR3 reads CASSASGHYEQYF. Written as DNA, the CDR3 is TGCGCCAGCAGTGCTAGCGGACACTACGAGCAGTACTTC.